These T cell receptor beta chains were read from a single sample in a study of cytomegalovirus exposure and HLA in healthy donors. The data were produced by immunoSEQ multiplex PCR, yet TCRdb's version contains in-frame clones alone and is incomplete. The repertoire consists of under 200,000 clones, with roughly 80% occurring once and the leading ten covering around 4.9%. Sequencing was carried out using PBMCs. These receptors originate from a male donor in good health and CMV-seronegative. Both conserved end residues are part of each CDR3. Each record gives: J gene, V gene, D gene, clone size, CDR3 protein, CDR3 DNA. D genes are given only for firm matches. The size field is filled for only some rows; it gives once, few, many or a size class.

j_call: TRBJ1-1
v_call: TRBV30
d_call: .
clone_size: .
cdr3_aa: CAGKNFALQEINTEAFF
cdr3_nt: TGTGCCGGGAAGAATTTCGCATTACAGGAAATTAACACTGAAGCTTTCTTT

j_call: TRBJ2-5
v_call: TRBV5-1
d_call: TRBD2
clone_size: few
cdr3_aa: CASSPGLAGGVETQYF
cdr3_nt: TGCGCCAGCAGCCCGGGGCTAGCGGGGGGAGTAGAGACCCAGTACTTC

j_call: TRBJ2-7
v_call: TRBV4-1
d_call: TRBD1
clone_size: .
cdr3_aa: CASSHAGTGGYEQYF
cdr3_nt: TGCGCCAGCAGCCATGCCGGGACAGGGGGGTACGAGCAGTACTTC

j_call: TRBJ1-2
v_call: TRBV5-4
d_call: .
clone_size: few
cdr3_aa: CASSLARGGNGYTF
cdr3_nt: TGTGCCAGCAGCTTGGCCAGGGGTGGGAATGGCTACACCTTC

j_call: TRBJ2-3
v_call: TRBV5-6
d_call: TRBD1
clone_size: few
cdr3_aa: CASSLGGQGADTQYF
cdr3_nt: TGTGCCAGCAGCTTGGGGGGACAGGGAGCAGATACGCAGTATTTT

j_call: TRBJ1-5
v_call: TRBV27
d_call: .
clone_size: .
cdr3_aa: CASSPPDQPQHF
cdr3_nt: TGTGCCAGCAGTCCCCCTGATCAGCCCCAGCATTTT

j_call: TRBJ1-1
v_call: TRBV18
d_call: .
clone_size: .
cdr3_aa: CASSALRGTEAFF
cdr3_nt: TGTGCCAGCTCAGCCCTCAGGGGCACTGAAGCTTTCTTT

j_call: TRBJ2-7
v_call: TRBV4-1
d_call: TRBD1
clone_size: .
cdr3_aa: CASSPRDRHYEQYF
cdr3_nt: TGCGCCAGCAGCCCCCGGGACAGACACTACGAGCAGTACTTC

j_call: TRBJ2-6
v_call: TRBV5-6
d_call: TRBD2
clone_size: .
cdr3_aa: CASSFLGLAGGRGANVLTF
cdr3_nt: TGTGCCAGCAGCTTTTTGGGACTAGCGGGGGGGCGTGGGGCCAACGTCCTGACTTTC

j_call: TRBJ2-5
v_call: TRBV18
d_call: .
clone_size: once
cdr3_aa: CATSYRSLETQYF
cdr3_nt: TGTGCCACCTCCTATCGGTCGTTGGAGACCCAGTACTTC

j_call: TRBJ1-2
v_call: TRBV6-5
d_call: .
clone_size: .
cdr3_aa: CASSPGGSGYTF
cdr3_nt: TGTGCCAGCAGCCCCGGGGGGTCTGGCTACACCTTC

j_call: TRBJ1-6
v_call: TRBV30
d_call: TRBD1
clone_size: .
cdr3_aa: CAWCDGTGNSPLHF
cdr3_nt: TGTGCCTGGTGTGACGGGACAGGGAATTCACCCCTCCACTTT

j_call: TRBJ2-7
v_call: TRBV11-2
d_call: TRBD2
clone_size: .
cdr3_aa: CASSRLAGSYEQYF
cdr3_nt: TGTGCCAGCAGCCGACTAGCGGGCTCCTACGAGCAGTACTTC

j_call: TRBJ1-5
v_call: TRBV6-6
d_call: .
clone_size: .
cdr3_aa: CASTRVNSNQPQHF
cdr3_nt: TGTGCCAGCACGAGGGTGAATAGCAATCAGCCCCAGCATTTT

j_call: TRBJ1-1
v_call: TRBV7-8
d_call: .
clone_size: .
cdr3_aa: CASSSSFEVDKTEAFF
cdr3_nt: TGTGCCAGCAGCTCCTCTTTTGAGGTGGATAAAACTGAAGCTTTCTTT

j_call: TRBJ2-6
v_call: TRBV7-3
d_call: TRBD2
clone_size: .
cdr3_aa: CASSLGGVNVLTF
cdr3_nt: TGTGCCAGCAGCTTAGGGGGGGTCAACGTCCTGACTTTC

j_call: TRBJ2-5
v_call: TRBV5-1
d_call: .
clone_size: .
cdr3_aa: CASSLARAGSQETQYF
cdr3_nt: TGCGCCAGCAGCTTGGCTAGGGCAGGGTCGCAAGAGACCCAGTACTTC

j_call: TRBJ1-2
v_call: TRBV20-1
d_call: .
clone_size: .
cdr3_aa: CSVGVDYGYTF
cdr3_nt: TGCAGTGTCGGGGTTGACTATGGCTACACCTTC

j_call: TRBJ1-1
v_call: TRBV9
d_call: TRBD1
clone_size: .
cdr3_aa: CASSVGAGTGAEAFF
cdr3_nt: TGTGCCAGCAGCGTAGGGGCCGGGACAGGGGCTGAAGCTTTCTTT

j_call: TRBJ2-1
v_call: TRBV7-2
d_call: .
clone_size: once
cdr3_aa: CASSTQGRWGFRFF
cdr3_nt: TGTGCCAGCAGCACACAGGGACGCTGGGGTTTCCGGTTCTTC

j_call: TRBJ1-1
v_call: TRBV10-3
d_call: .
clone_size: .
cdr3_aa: CAISDPREDTEAFF
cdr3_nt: TGTGCCATCAGTGACCCGAGGGAGGACACTGAAGCTTTCTTT

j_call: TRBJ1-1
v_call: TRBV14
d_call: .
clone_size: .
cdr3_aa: CASSQNRAPGTEAFF
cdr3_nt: TGTGCCAGCAGCCAGAACCGGGCCCCGGGAACTGAAGCTTTCTTT

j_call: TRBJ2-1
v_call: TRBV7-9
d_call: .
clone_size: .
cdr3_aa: CASSYTESIYNEQFF
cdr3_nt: TGTGCCAGCAGCTATACAGAATCTATTTACAATGAGCAGTTCTTC

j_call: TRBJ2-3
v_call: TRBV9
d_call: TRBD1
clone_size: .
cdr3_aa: CASSVEDRGGTDTQYF
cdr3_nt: TGTGCCAGCAGCGTAGAAGACAGGGGGGGCACAGATACGCAGTATTTT

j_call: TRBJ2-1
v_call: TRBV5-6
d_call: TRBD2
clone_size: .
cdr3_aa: CASSLRTSGYLDEQFF
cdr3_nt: TGTGCCAGCAGCTTGAGGACTAGCGGGTATCTCGATGAGCAGTTCTTC

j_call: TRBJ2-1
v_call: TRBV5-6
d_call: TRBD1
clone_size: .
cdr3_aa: CASSPGTAYNEQFF
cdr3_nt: TGTGCCAGCAGCCCCGGGACAGCCTACAATGAGCAGTTCTTC

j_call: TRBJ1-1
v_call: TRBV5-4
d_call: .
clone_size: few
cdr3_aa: CASSLGGYANTEAFF
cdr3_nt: TGTGCCAGCAGCTTGGGAGGGTACGCGAACACTGAAGCTTTCTTT

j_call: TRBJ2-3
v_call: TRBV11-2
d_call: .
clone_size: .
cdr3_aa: CASSLAEDTQYF
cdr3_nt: TGTGCCAGCAGCTTAGCTGAGGATACGCAGTATTTT

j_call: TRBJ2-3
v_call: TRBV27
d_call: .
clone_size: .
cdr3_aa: CASSLRGSGTDTQYF
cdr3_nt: TGTGCCAGCAGTCTTCGGGGGTCTGGGACAGATACGCAGTATTTT

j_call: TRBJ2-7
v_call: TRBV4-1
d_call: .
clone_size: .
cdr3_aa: CASSPPGTLSYEQYF
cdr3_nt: TGCGCCAGCAGCCCGCCCGGGACTCTCTCCTACGAGCAGTACTTC

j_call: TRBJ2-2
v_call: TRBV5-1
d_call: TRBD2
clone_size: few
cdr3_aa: CASSLGTSGGPNTGELFF
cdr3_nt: TGCGCCAGCAGCTTGGGGACTAGCGGGGGTCCGAACACCGGGGAGCTGTTTTTT

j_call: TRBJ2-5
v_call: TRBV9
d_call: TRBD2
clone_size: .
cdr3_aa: CASSPRGSGGAKTQYF
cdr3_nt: TGTGCCAGCAGCCCCCGGGGTAGCGGGGGGGCTAAGACCCAGTACTTC

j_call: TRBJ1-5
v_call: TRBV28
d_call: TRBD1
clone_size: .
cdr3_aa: CASSPGTGYSNQPQHF
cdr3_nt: TGTGCCAGCAGTCCCGGGACAGGGTATAGCAATCAGCCCCAGCATTTT

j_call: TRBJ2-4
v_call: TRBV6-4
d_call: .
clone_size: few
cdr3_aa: CASSASVGSDIQYF
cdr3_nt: TGTGCCAGCAGTGCTAGCGTCGGTAGTGACATTCAGTACTTC

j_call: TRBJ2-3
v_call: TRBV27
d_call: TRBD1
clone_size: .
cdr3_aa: CASSSSGTGGADTQYF
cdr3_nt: TGTGCCAGCAGTTCCTCGGGGACAGGGGGAGCGGATACGCAGTATTTT

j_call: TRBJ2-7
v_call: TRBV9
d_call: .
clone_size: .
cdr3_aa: CASSVVSDSYEQYF
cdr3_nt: TGTGCCAGCAGCGTAGTTAGCGACTCCTACGAGCAGTACTTC